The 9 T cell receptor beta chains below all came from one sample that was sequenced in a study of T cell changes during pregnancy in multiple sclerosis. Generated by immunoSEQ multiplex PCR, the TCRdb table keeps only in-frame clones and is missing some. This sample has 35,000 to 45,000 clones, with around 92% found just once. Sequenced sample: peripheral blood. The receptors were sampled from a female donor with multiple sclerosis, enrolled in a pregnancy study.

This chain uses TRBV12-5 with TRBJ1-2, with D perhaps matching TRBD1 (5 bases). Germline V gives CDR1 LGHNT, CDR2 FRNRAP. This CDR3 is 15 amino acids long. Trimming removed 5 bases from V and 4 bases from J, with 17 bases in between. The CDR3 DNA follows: TGTGCTAGTGGTCCCCATGTTCGGGGGTCCTATGGCTACACCTTC. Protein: CASGPHVRGSYGYTF.

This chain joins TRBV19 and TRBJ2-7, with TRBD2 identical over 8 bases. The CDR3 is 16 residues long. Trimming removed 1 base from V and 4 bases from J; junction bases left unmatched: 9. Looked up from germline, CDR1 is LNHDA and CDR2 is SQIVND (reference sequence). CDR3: CASSIAPVAGRYEQYF. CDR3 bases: TGTGCCAGTAGTATAGCTCCAGTAGCGGGAAGGTACGAGCAGTACTTC.

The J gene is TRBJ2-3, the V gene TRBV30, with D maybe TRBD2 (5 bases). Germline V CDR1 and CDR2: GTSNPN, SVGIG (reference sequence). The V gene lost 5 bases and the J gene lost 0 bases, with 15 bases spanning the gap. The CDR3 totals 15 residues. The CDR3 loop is CAWRLSGASTDTQYF. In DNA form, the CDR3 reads TGTGCCTGGCGGTTAAGCGGTGCTAGCACAGATACGCAGTATTTT.

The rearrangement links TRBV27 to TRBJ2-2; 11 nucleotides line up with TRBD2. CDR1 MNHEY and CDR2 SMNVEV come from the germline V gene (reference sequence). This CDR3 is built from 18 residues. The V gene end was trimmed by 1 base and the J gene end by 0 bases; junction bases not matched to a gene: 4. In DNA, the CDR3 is TGTGCCAGCAGTTTATTGGCTAGCGGGAGGTCGAACACCGGGGAGCTGTTTTTT. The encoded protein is CASSLLASGRSNTGELFF.

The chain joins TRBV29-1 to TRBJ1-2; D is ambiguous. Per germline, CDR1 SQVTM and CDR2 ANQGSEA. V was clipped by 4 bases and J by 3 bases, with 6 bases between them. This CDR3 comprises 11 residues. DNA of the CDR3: TGCAGCGTTGCTGGGGACTATGGCTACACCTTC. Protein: CSVAGDYGYTF.

The DNA for the CDR3 is TGTGCCAGCAGCTTAGGACCTAGGGGGGAGGGCAATCAGCCCCAGCATTTT. It translates to CASSLGPRGEGNQPQHF. This chain connects TRBV7-6 to TRBJ1-5; D possibly corresponds to TRBD1 (6 bases). CDR3 size: 17 residues. The V end was cut by 1 base, the J end by 2 bases, with 15 bases between. The V gene's germline CDR1 is SGHVS and CDR2 FNYEAQ.

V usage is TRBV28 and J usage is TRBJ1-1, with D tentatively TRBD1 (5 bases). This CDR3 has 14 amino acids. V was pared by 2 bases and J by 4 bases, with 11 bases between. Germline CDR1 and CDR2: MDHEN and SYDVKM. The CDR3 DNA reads TGTGCCAGCAGTTTAATTATGGGGGGCACTGAAGCTTTCTTT. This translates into CASSLIMGGTEAFF.

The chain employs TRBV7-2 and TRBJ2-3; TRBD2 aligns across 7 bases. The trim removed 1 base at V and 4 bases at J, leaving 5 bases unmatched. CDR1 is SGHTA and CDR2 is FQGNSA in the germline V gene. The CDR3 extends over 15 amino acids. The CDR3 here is CASSLVGGSADTQYF. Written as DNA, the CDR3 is TGTGCCAGCAGCTTAGTGGGCGGGAGCGCAGATACGCAGTATTTT.

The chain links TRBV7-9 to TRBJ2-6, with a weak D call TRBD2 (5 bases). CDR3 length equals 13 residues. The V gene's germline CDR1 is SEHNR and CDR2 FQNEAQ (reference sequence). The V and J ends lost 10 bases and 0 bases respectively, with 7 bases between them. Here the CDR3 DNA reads TGTGCCACGACTAACTCTGGGGCCAACGTCCTGACTTTC. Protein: CATTNSGANVLTF.